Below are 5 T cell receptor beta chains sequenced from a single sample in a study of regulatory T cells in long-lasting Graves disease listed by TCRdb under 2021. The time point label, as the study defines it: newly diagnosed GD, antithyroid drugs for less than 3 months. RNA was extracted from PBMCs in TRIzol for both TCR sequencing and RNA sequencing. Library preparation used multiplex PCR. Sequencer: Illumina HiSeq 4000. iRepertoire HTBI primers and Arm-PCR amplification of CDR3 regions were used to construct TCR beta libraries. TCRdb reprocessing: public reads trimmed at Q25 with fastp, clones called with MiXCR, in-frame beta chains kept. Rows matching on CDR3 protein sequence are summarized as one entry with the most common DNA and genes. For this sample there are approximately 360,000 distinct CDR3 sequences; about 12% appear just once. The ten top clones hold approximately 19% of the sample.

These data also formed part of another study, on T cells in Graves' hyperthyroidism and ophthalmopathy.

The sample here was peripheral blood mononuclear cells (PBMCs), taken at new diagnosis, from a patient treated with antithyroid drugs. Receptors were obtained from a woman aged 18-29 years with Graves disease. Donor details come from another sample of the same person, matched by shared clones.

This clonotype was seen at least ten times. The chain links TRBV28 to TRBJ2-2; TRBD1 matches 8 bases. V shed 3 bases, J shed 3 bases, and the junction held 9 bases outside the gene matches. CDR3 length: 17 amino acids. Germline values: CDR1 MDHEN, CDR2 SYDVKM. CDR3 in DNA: TGTGCCAGCAGTTTCTTGGCAGGGGGCTATGACACCGGGGAGCTGTTTTTT. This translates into CASSFLAGGYDTGELFF.

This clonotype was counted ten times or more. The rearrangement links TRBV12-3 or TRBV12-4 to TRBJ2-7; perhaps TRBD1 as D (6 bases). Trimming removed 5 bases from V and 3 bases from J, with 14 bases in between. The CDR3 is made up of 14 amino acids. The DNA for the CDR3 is TGTGCCAGCAGTGGGGGCTCTCCGGGCTACGAGCAGTACTTC. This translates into CASSGGSPGYEQYF.

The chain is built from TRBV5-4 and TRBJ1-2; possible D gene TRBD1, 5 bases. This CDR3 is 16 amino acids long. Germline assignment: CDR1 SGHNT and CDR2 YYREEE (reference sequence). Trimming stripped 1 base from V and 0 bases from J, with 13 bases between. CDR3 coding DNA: TGTGCCAGCAGCTTGATCGGGGGAGCCGCTAACTATGGCTACACCTTC. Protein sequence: CASSLIGGAANYGYTF.

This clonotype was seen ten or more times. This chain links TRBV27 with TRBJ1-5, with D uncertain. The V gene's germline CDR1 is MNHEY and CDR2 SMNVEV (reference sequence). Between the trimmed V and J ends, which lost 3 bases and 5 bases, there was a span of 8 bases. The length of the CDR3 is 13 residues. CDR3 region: CASSLGVYQPQHF. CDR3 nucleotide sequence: TGTGCCAGCAGTTTGGGTGTTTATCAGCCCCAGCATTTT.

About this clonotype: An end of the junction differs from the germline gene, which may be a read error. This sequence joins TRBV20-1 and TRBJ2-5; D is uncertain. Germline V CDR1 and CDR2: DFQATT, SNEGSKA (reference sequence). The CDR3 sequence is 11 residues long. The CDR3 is CSAGYQETKYF. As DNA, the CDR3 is TGCAGTGCGGGGTATCAAGAGACCAAGTACTTC.